These 24 T cell receptor beta chains came from one sample sequenced in a study of blood T cell repertoires in COVID-19. The protocol was immunoSEQ multiplex PCR, while the TCRdb copy is restricted to in-frame clones and leaves out a portion. The table shows around 240,000 clones, with about 90% occurring only once. Specimen: PBMCs or T cells enriched from blood (not recorded which). These receptors all stem from a human donor in a cohort exposed to, infected with or recovered from COVID-19 (not recorded which). The donor label of this sample is uncertain.

The chain is built from TRBV6-5 and TRBJ1-1; maybe TRBD1 (5 bases). Germline V lookup: CDR1 MNHEY, CDR2 SVGAGI. The length of the CDR3 is 15 residues. V lost 4 bases and J lost 4, with 16 bases in between. CDR3 residues: CASSSDQGYGTEAFF. CDR3 nucleotides: TGTGCCAGCAGTTCAGACCAGGGCTACGGCACTGAAGCTTTCTTT.

This chain uses TRBV7-2 with TRBJ1-5; TRBD1 is a possible D gene (5 bases). The V gene lost 1 base and the J gene lost 5 bases, with 6 bases spanning the gap. The V gene's germline CDR1 is SGHTA and CDR2 FQGNSA. There are 13 residues in the CDR3. The CDR3 loop is CASSLGGDQPQHF. The CDR3 region has the DNA TGTGCCAGCAGCTTAGGGGGGGATCAGCCCCAGCATTTT.

V is TRBV5-6 and J is TRBJ1-4, with D possibly TRBD1 on 6 matching bases. Looked up from germline, CDR1 is SGHDT and CDR2 is YYEEEE. Between the trimmed V and J ends, which lost 4 bases and 8 bases, there was a span of 21 bases. CDR3 length: 16 residues. DNA for the CDR3: TGTGCCAGCAGCCTACACAGGGTTCCTAAACGAGAAAAACTGTTTTTT. Translated: CASSLHRVPKREKLFF.

The gene calls are TRBV19 and TRBJ2-7; 7 positions agree with TRBD1. The CDR3 is made up of 17 amino acids. Trimming at V came to 5 bases and at J to 0 bases, leaving 13 bases not matched to a gene. Per the germline V gene, CDR1 is LNHDA and CDR2 is SQIVND (reference sequence). The CDR3 sequence is CASSFSPPTGSSYEQYF. The CDR3 bases are TGTGCCAGTAGTTTTTCCCCTCCGACAGGGAGCTCCTACGAGCAGTACTTC.

The chain combines TRBV5-4 with TRBJ1-6, with 7 nucleotides matching TRBD1. The CDR3 length is 14 residues. V dropped 3 bases and J dropped 9; count of bases not matched to a gene: 6. Germline V lookup: CDR1 SGHNT, CDR2 YYREEE (reference sequence). CDR3 nucleotide sequence: TGTGCCAGCAGCTCACAGGGGAGAGGTTCACCCCTCCACTTT. This codes for CASSSQGRGSPLHF. The full variable domain, rest sourced from reference TRBV5-4 and TRBJ1-6, is ETGVTQSPTHLIKTRGQQVTLRCSSQSGHNTVSWYQQALGQGPQFIFQYYREEENGRGNFPPRFSGLQFPNYSSELNVNALELDDSALYLCASSSQGRGSPLHFGNGTRLTVT.

The genes are TRBV5-1 and TRBJ2-2; D unresolved. V was shortened by 2 bases and J by 2 bases, with 7 bases between the two germline ends. The CDR3 has 14 residues. From germline, CDR1 is SGHRS and CDR2 YFSETQ. The CDR3: CASSFLSNTGELFF. The CDR3 DNA reads TGCGCCAGCAGCTTCCTGTCTAACACCGGGGAGCTGTTTTTT.

V and J are TRBV30 and TRBJ1-4, with TRBD1 identical over 12 bases. The junction had 4 bases not matched to a gene; V was cut back by 1 base and J by 10 bases. The CDR3 covers 14 residues. Germline V gene lookup returns CDR1 GTSNPN and CDR2 SVGIG (reference sequence). CDR3 bases: TGTGCCTGGAGTGGGGACAGGGGGCTCGCAAAACTGTTTTTT. Translating it yields CAWSGDRGLAKLFF.

The DNA of the CDR3 is TGCGCCAGCAGCCAAGAGCGGGGGGGCCAAGAGACCCAGTACTTC. Translating it yields CASSQERGGQETQYF. This rearrangement joins TRBV4-3 to TRBJ2-5, with TRBD2 matching over 9 bases. Germline V lookup: CDR1 LGHNA, CDR2 YSLEER. The ends lost 0 bases at V and 1 base at J; junction bases unmatched: 0. This CDR3 has 15 amino acids.

The CDR3 loop is CASRVQGGNTGELFF. The CDR3 DNA follows: TGTGCCAGCAGGGTTCAGGGGGGGAACACCGGGGAGCTGTTTTTT. V is TRBV3-1 (or the pseudogene TRBV3-2) and J is TRBJ2-2, with TRBD1 as a possible D gene (7 bases). V gave up 6 bases and J gave up 1 base, with 12 bases separating them. From germline, CDR1 is LGHDT and CDR2 YNNKEL (reference sequence). The CDR3 has 15 amino acids.

The DNA of the CDR3 is TGTGCCAGTAGCAATCGACAGGGAAACGAGCAGTACTTC. This gives the protein CASSNRQGNEQYF. The chain has TRBV19 and TRBJ2-7, with TRBD1 matching over 7 bases. This CDR3 has 13 residues. Per the germline V gene, CDR1 is LNHDA and CDR2 is SQIVND (reference sequence). V was clipped by 6 bases and J by 5 bases; unmatched bases: 7. Full variable domain (remainder filled in from reference TRBV19 and TRBJ2-7): DGGITQSPKYLFRKEGQNVTLSCEQNLNHDAMYWYRQDPGQGLRLIYYSQIVNDFQKGDIAEGYSVSREKKESFPLTVTSAQKNPTAFYLCASSNRQGNEQYFGPGTRLTVT.

Here the CDR3 reads CASSLQIGPRSSYEQYF. In DNA form, the CDR3 reads TGTGCCAGCTCACTTCAGATCGGTCCGAGGAGCTCCTACGAGCAGTACTTC. V usage is TRBV18 and J usage is TRBJ2-7; no clear D gene. The CDR3 is 17 amino acids. Trimming took 4 bases from V and 0 from J, leaving 19 bases between them. The germline CDR1 and CDR2 sequences are KGHSH and LQKENI.

The chain is built from TRBV11-3 and TRBJ1-2, with TRBD1 matching over 7 bases. CDR3 length equals 17 residues. V was clipped by 2 bases and J by 4 bases; unmatched bases: 13. From germline, CDR1 is SGHNT and CDR2 YENEEA. CDR3 DNA: TGTGCCAGCAGCTTATTCCGCGGGACAGTACCATCCTATGGCTACACCTTC. The encoded protein is CASSLFRGTVPSYGYTF.

This clone occurred once. CDR3 coding DNA: TGCAGTGCTAGTTTAACAGGAACCTACGAGCAGTACTTC. Translation gives CSASLTGTYEQYF. V usage is TRBV20-1 and J usage is TRBJ2-7; D may be TRBD1 (5 bases). V gave up 3 bases and J gave up 2 bases, with 11 bases separating them. Germline V gene data show CDR1 as DFQATT and CDR2 as SNEGSKA (reference sequence). There are 13 residues in the CDR3.

This chain uses TRBV30 with TRBJ1-2; the D is unclear. The germline V gene encodes CDR1 GTSNPN and CDR2 SVGIG (reference sequence). Between the trimmed V and J ends, which lost 0 bases and 4 bases, there was a span of 12 bases. This CDR3 spans 14 amino acids. The CDR3 loop is CAWSVGGFGYGYTF. CDR3 nucleotides: TGTGCCTGGAGTGTAGGAGGGTTTGGCTATGGCTACACCTTC.

This chain joins TRBV5-1 and TRBJ2-3, with 8 bases lining up with TRBD2. The V segment lost 3 bases and the J segment 2 bases; nucleotides outside the gene matches: 8. CDR1 SGHRS and CDR2 YFSETQ come from the germline V gene. This CDR3 has 16 residues. The CDR3 DNA is TGCGCCAGCAGCTGGGGAGCGGGGGCCTTCACAGATACGCAGTATTTT. This translates into CASSWGAGAFTDTQYF.

The chain couples TRBV4-1 to TRBJ1-2; D gene uncertain. This CDR3 comprises 16 residues. The V and J ends lost 4 bases and 0 bases respectively, with 15 bases between them. CDR1 MGHRA and CDR2 YSYEKL come from the germline V gene. CDR3 DNA sequence: TGCGCCAGCAGCCTCGTCCCGGGAACAGCTAACTATGGCTACACCTTC. It encodes CASSLVPGTANYGYTF.

V and J are TRBV19 and TRBJ2-3, with D unclear. CDR3 length: 15 residues. Germline assignment: CDR1 LNHDA and CDR2 SQIVND (reference sequence). V was trimmed by 3 bases and J by 3 bases, leaving 13 bases between them. The CDR3 sequence is CASSMGSFYTDTQYF. CDR3 coding DNA: TGTGCCAGTAGTATGGGTAGCTTTTATACAGATACGCAGTATTTT.

This chain links TRBV2 with TRBJ2-3; 9 nucleotides align to TRBD2. This CDR3 comprises 17 residues. The trim removed 7 bases at V and 1 base at J, leaving 12 bases unmatched. CDR1 and CDR2 from the germline V gene are SNHLY and FYNNEI. CDR3 DNA: TGTGCCAGCAATCGACTAGCGGCTCTCCAGGGCACAGATACGCAGTATTTT. Encoded protein: CASNRLAALQGTDTQYF. The entire variable domain, with the rest obtained from reference TRBV2 and TRBJ2-3, is as follows: EPEVTQTPSHQVTQMGQEVILRCVPISNHLYFYWYRQILGQKVEFLVSFYNNEISEKSEIFDDQFSVERPDGSNFTLKIRSTKLEDSAMYFCASNRLAALQGTDTQYFGPGTRLTVL.

The chain uses TRBV19 and TRBJ1-2; TRBD1 is a possible D gene (6 bases). Trimming stripped 1 base from V and 4 bases from J, with 16 bases between. Germline CDR1 and CDR2: LNHDA and SQIVND (reference sequence). The CDR3 is 16 residues long. DNA for the CDR3: TGTGCCAGTAGTATAGGCCACCCACAGGGTGCCTATGGCTACACCTTC. It yields the protein CASSIGHPQGAYGYTF. Supplemented by reference TRBV19 and TRBJ1-2, the full variable domain reads DGGITQSPKYLFRKEGQNVTLSCEQNLNHDAMYWYRQDPGQGLRLIYYSQIVNDFQKGDIAEGYSVSREKKESFPLTVTSAQKNPTAFYLCASSIGHPQGAYGYTFGSGTRLTVV.

V is TRBV6-5 and J is TRBJ1-4, with 9 bases that match TRBD1. V lost 0 bases, J lost 8 bases, and 4 bases stayed unmatched. Germline V lookup: CDR1 MNHEY, CDR2 SVGAGI. The CDR3 length is 15 residues. The CDR3 spells CASSYSTTGGEKLFF. In DNA, the CDR3 is TGTGCCAGCAGTTACTCCACAACAGGGGGCGAAAAACTGTTTTTT.

The gene calls are TRBV7-2 and TRBJ1-4, with 7 nucleotides matching TRBD1. The ends lost 5 bases at V and 8 bases at J; junction bases unmatched: 8. The CDR3 consists of 14 residues. Germline CDR1 SGHTA, CDR2 FQGNSA. DNA of the CDR3: TGTGCCAGCAGCGGGCCCGGGACAGACGAAAAACTGTTTTTT. It yields the protein CASSGPGTDEKLFF.

The chain uses TRBV13 and TRBJ2-7; 10 bases agree with TRBD1. V was clipped by 5 bases and J by 6 bases; unmatched bases: 13. The CDR3 loop spans 16 amino acids. CDR1 and CDR2 from the germline V gene are PRHDT and FYEKMQ (reference sequence). This chain's CDR3 is CASSPARDRGGGEQYF. CDR3 DNA sequence: TGTGCCAGCAGCCCGGCCCGGGACAGGGGAGGAGGCGAGCAGTACTTC. The full variable domain, completed using reference TRBV13 and TRBJ2-7, is AAGVIQSPRHLIKEKRETATLKCYPIPRHDTVYWYQQGPGQDPQFLISFYEKMQSDKGSIPDRFSAQQFSDYHSELNMSSLELGDSALYFCASSPARDRGGGEQYFGPGTRLTVT.

This clone has only one observation. This chain uses TRBV6-5 with TRBJ1-3; 7 positions match TRBD1. The CDR3 length is 15 residues. Germline V gives CDR1 MNHEY, CDR2 SVGAGI. V lost 7 bases and J lost 2; bases outside the gene matches: 8. In DNA form, the CDR3 reads TGTGCCAGCATCCTAGGACAGGCGGCTGGAAACACCATATATTTT. The encoded protein is CASILGQAAGNTIYF.

V and J are TRBV11-2 and TRBJ2-1; the D is unclear. The ends were cut back, 0 bases at V and 0 bases at J, with 9 bases in the middle. Germline CDR1 reads SGHAT; CDR2 reads FQNNGV. This CDR3 spans 16 amino acids. Here the CDR3 reads CASSLETDISYNEQFF. CDR3 nucleotide sequence: TGTGCCAGCAGCTTAGAAACAGACATCTCCTACAATGAGCAGTTCTTC.